These 31 T cell receptor beta chains were all obtained from the same sample, sequenced in a study of CD8 T cells in Susac syndrome. RNA in amounts of roughly 0.5 to 1 ug was reverse transcribed with random hexamers. TCRdb analysed the immunoSEQ multiplex PCR reads with MiXCR anew, one entry per CDR3 protein. The sample includes under 150,000 distinct CDR3 sequences, approximately 95% seen only once; the top ten take 0.14%. Specimen: CD4+ T cells from PBMCs. The receptors derive from a human donor with Susac syndrome.

The chain combines TRBV27 with TRBJ2-3; 7 bases match TRBD2. From germline, CDR1 is MNHEY and CDR2 SMNVEV (reference sequence). V lost 5 bases, J lost 2 bases, and 10 bases stayed unmatched. This CDR3 region has 16 residues. CDR3 in amino acids: CASSTTRDYNTDTQYF. The CDR3 coding sequence is TGTGCCAGCAGTACCACCCGGGACTACAACACAGATACGCAGTATTTT.

The chain has TRBV30 and TRBJ2-5, with D maybe TRBD2 (5 bases). From germline, CDR1 is GTSNPN and CDR2 SVGIG (reference sequence). Trimming cost V 3 bases and J 2 bases, with 10 bases left between them. This CDR3 contains 13 residues. The CDR3 DNA is TGTGCCTGGAGAAGGCAGCGGCAAGAGACCCAGTACTTC. It specifies CAWRRQRQETQYF.

This clonotype came up once. The chain uses TRBV3-1 and TRBJ2-5, with no clear D. Germline CDR1 is LGHDT and CDR2 is YNNKEL (reference sequence). V was clipped by 1 base and J by 7 bases, with 13 bases between them. This CDR3 is 14 amino acids long. The CDR3 region has the DNA TGTGCCAGCAGCCAAGGGTCCGCCCCAAGGACCCAGTACTTC. Its protein product is CASSQGSAPRTQYF.

This chain links TRBV5-1 with TRBJ2-5; 7 nucleotides align to TRBD2. This CDR3 spans 16 amino acids. Looked up from germline, CDR1 is SGHRS and CDR2 is YFSETQ. Trimming at V came to 4 bases and at J to 4 bases, leaving 13 bases not matched to a gene. CDR3 sequence: CASSQSGIALGETQYF. The CDR3, as DNA: TGCGCCAGCAGCCAAAGCGGGATCGCCCTCGGAGAGACCCAGTACTTC.

The chain is built from TRBV29-1 and TRBJ1-2; 9 nucleotides line up with TRBD1. Germline lookup yields CDR1 SQVTM and CDR2 ANQGSEA. With 7 bases clipped from V and 4 bases from J, the junction kept 4 bases outside the gene matches. The CDR3 has 12 amino acids. CDR3 in amino acids: CSGIQGAYGYTF. CDR3 coding DNA: TGCAGCGGCATACAGGGGGCCTATGGCTACACCTTC.

The chain combines TRBV18 with TRBJ2-7; TRBD1 matches at 9 bases. From germline, CDR1 is KGHSH and CDR2 LQKENI. The CDR3 length is 15 residues. V was pared by 3 bases and J by 5 bases, with 8 bases of the junction left unmatched. CDR3 residues: CASSPGGTGRHEQYF. The CDR3 coding sequence is TGTGCCAGCTCACCGGGCGGGACAGGGAGGCACGAGCAGTACTTC.

The chain recombines TRBV25-1 with TRBJ1-1; D is unclear. V was trimmed by 7 bases and J by 1 base, leaving 10 bases between them. Per germline, CDR1 MGHDK and CDR2 SYGVNS. The CDR3 runs 13 residues. The CDR3 nucleotides read TGTGCCAGCAATGGACTCCCGAACACTGAAGCTTTCTTT. It translates to CASNGLPNTEAFF. Together with reference TRBV25-1 and TRBJ1-1, the CDR3 gives the full variable domain: EADIYQTPRYLVIGTGKKITLECSQTMGHDKMYWYQQDPGMELHLIHYSYGVNSTEKGDLSSESTVSRIRTEHFPLTLESARPSHTSQYLCASNGLPNTEAFFGQGTRLTVV.

The chain couples TRBV30 to TRBJ2-1; D not certain. This CDR3 is built from 17 residues. The ends were cut back, 0 bases at V and 0 bases at J, with 15 bases in the middle. Germline V gene data show CDR1 as GTSNPN and CDR2 as SVGIG (reference sequence). CDR3 sequence reads: CAWSVMATSFSYNEQFF. The CDR3 bases are TGTGCCTGGAGTGTAATGGCTACCTCCTTCTCCTACAATGAGCAGTTCTTC.

J is TRBJ2-7 and V is TRBV7-2; 7 positions match TRBD1. This CDR3 comprises 14 residues. Unmatched junction bases numbered 5, after V lost 2 bases and J lost 4 bases. Germline-derived CDR1 and CDR2 are SGHTA and FQGNSA. Written as DNA, the CDR3 is TGTGCCAGCAGCTTATACAGGGGTCAATACGAGCAGTACTTC. It translates to CASSLYRGQYEQYF.

The V gene is TRBV29-1, the J gene TRBJ2-5; D might be TRBD1 (5 bases). Germline values: CDR1 SQVTM, CDR2 ANQGSEA. V lost 4 bases and J 3 bases, leaving 6 bases between the germline ends. The CDR3 length is 11 residues. The chain's CDR3 is CSVGREETQYF. The CDR3 nucleotides are TGCAGCGTTGGCAGGGAAGAGACCCAGTACTTC. Filled out from reference TRBV29-1 and TRBJ2-5, the complete variable domain reads SAVISQKPSRDICQRGTSLTIQCQVDSQVTMMFWYRQQPGQSLTLIATANQGSEATYESGFVIDKFPISRPNLTFSTLTVSNMSPEDSSIYLCSVGREETQYFGPGTRLLVL.

V is TRBV25-1 and J is TRBJ1-5; D gene unclear. Germline loops: CDR1 MGHDK, CDR2 SYGVNS. V was cut by 3 bases and J by 3 bases, with 12 bases left in between. The CDR3 has 15 amino acids. The CDR3 protein is CASSDSSGSNQPQHF. The CDR3 DNA sequence: TGTGCCAGCAGTGATTCCTCGGGGTCCAATCAGCCCCAGCATTTT.

The chain couples TRBV30 to TRBJ2-1, with 14 bases aligning to TRBD2. The V segment lost 3 bases and the J segment 0 bases; nucleotides outside the gene matches: 4. The CDR3 runs 17 residues. The germline CDR1 and CDR2 sequences are GTSNPN and SVGIG (reference sequence). CDR3 DNA sequence: TGTGCCTGGAGGAGACTAGCGGGAGGGAGCTCCTACAATGAGCAGTTCTTC. Its protein is CAWRRLAGGSSYNEQFF.

This clonotype was counted once. The chain combines TRBV30 with TRBJ1-2, with D hard to call. This CDR3 is 13 amino acids long. The V end lost 8 bases, the J end lost 4 bases, and 17 bases lay between the germline ends. CDR1 is GTSNPN, CDR2 SVGIG, per germline (reference sequence). CDR3 residues: CARTRGGFYGYTF. Here the CDR3 DNA reads TGTGCCCGGACGAGAGGCGGATTCTATGGCTACACCTTC.

The chain combines TRBV12-3 or TRBV12-4 with TRBJ2-5, with a weak D call TRBD1 (5 bases). V shed 3 bases and J shed 2 bases, with 16 bases lying between them. This CDR3 spans 16 amino acids. The CDR3 coding sequence is TGTGCCAGCAGTTTTTGGTCTGGACACGTACAAGAGACCCAGTACTTC. Residues: CASSFWSGHVQETQYF.

The chain has TRBV19 and TRBJ2-3; D might be TRBD1 (6 bases). Germline lookup yields CDR1 LNHDA and CDR2 SQIVND (reference sequence). The CDR3 sequence is 15 residues long. V was clipped by 10 bases and J by 1 base, with 18 bases between them. The chain's CDR3 is CATSEYRVRTDTQYF. The CDR3 DNA follows: TGTGCCACATCAGAATACAGGGTCCGCACAGATACGCAGTATTTT.

The count of this clonotype is one. The chain recombines TRBV12-3 or TRBV12-4 with TRBJ2-1; 11 bases map to TRBD2. There are 14 residues in the CDR3. The J segment lost 8 bases and the V segment lost 6 bases, leaving 6 bases of the junction unmatched. CDR3 nucleotides: TGTGCCAGCAGGACTAGCGGGAAAGGCTATGAGCAGTTCTTC. It codes for CASRTSGKGYEQFF.

V is TRBV6-5 and J is TRBJ2-7, with D maybe TRBD1 (6 bases). Trimming removed 2 bases at V and 0 bases at J, with 20 bases between. The CDR3 runs to 18 residues. The germline V gene has CDR1 MNHEY and CDR2 SVGAGI. CDR3 in DNA: TGTGCCAGCAGTTACACCGTTCCGGGCAGGGGTAGCTCCTACGAGCAGTACTTC. Its translation: CASSYTVPGRGSSYEQYF.

CDR3 residues: CSARDALAGNEQYF. CDR3 DNA: TGCAGTGCTAGAGATGCCCTAGCGGGAAACGAGCAGTACTTC. The chain employs TRBV20-1 and TRBJ2-7; TRBD2 matches at 9 bases. V trimming: 0 bases; J trimming: 5 bases; junction bases outside the gene matches: 5. The CDR3 totals 14 residues. The germline gives CDR1 DFQATT, CDR2 SNEGSKA (reference sequence).

This clonotype occurred once. The chain is built from TRBV15 and TRBJ1-2; tentative D call: TRBD1 (5 bases). The V gene's germline CDR1 is LNHNV and CDR2 YYDKDF (reference sequence). The CDR3 is made up of 16 amino acids. V dropped 0 bases and J dropped 3 bases, with 14 bases sitting between them. CDR3 coding DNA: TGTGCCACCAGCAGAGAGGGGGACTACATCCACTATGGCTACACCTTC. Amino acids: CATSREGDYIHYGYTF.

This chain links TRBV13 with TRBJ2-2, with 8 positions matching TRBD1. The CDR3 is 18 amino acids. The V and J ends lost 1 base and 0 bases, in that order; junction bases with no gene match: 7. Germline lookup yields CDR1 PRHDT and CDR2 FYEKMQ (reference sequence). The CDR3 nucleotides read TGTGCCAGCAGCTTAGTCACCTGGACAGGGACGAACACCGGGGAGCTGTTTTTT. This sequence encodes CASSLVTWTGTNTGELFF.

The V call is TRBV18, the J call TRBJ1-4; a weak D match, TRBD1 (6 bases). The germline V gene encodes CDR1 KGHSH and CDR2 LQKENI. V dropped 2 bases and J dropped 8 bases, with 9 bases sitting between them. CDR3 length equals 13 residues. CDR3 protein: CASSPGGREKLFF. DNA of the CDR3: TGTGCCAGCTCACCAGGGGGCAGAGAAAAACTGTTTTTT.

The V and J genes are TRBV20-1 and TRBJ2-1; no definite D call. Trimming took 6 bases from V and 2 from J, leaving 11 bases between them. Germline V gives CDR1 DFQATT, CDR2 SNEGSKA (reference sequence). This CDR3 contains 13 residues. CDR3 DNA sequence: TGCAGTGCCCCAGCGTCTCCCTACAATGAGCAGTTCTTC. This codes for CSAPASPYNEQFF.

The V and J genes are TRBV30 and TRBJ1-1; 8 bases align to TRBD1. The CDR3 extends over 11 amino acids. Losses at the gene ends were 3 bases for V and 10 bases for J; bases not matched to a gene: 4. Germline V CDR1 and CDR2: GTSNPN, SVGIG (reference sequence). CDR3 protein: CAWSPGQGAFF. CDR3 DNA sequence: TGTGCCTGGAGCCCCGGACAGGGAGCTTTCTTT.

This clonotype was seen a single time. V usage is TRBV7-9 and J usage is TRBJ1-6, with D uncertain. There are 17 residues in the CDR3. Germline V gene data show CDR1 as SEHNR and CDR2 as FQNEAQ (reference sequence). The V end was cut by 2 bases, the J end by 5 bases, with 16 bases between. The chain's CDR3 is CASSLPVMIGDNSPLHF. The DNA for the CDR3 is TGTGCCAGCAGCTTACCAGTAATGATTGGGGATAATTCACCCCTCCACTTT.

The chain combines TRBV10-2 with TRBJ1-5; 9 nucleotides line up with TRBD1. Germline V gene sequence: CDR1 WSHSY, CDR2 SAAADI. Trimming cost V 5 bases and J 6 bases; bases outside gene matches: 2. The length of the CDR3 is 13 residues. The CDR3 sequence is CASSLGQGQPQHF. As DNA, the CDR3 is TGCGCCAGCAGTCTGGGACAGGGTCAGCCCCAGCATTTT.

The chain recombines TRBV4-3 with TRBJ2-5; TRBD1 or TRBD2 may be the D gene (6 bases each). The V gene's germline CDR1 is LGHNA and CDR2 YSLEER. Between the trimmed V and J ends, which lost 1 base and 4 bases, there was a span of 19 bases. CDR3 length: 17 residues. The CDR3 bases are TGCGCCAGCAGCCAAGGGGGAGGAACAGGGACTTCAGAGACCCAGTACTTC. Translating gives CASSQGGGTGTSETQYF.

The rearrangement joins TRBV9 to TRBJ2-3; 8 bases map to TRBD2. The CDR3 totals 18 residues. Germline CDR1 reads SGDLS; CDR2 reads YYNGEE. V gave up 0 bases and J gave up 3 bases; unmatched junction bases: 12. The CDR3 spells CASSVGGGGPGSTDTQYF. In DNA, the CDR3 is TGTGCCAGCAGCGTAGGCGGCGGGGGGCCGGGGTCTACAGATACGCAGTATTTT.

This clonotype was counted only a few times. V and J are TRBV5-6 and TRBJ2-5, with unresolved D. Germline loops: CDR1 SGHDT, CDR2 YYEEEE. The CDR3 runs 11 residues. V gave up 5 bases and J gave up 4 bases, with 6 bases separating them. The DNA of the CDR3 is TGTGCCAGCAGTTTTAGAGAGACCCAGTACTTC. This sequence encodes CASSFRETQYF.

V is TRBV29-1 and J is TRBJ2-7; 10 nucleotides match TRBD1. Germline V CDR1 and CDR2: SQVTM, ANQGSEA. The CDR3 runs 13 residues. Trimming removed 5 bases from V and 1 base from J; junction bases left unmatched: 2. DNA of the CDR3: TGCAGCGTTCGGACAGGGGGTTCCTACGAGCAGTACTTC. This codes for CSVRTGGSYEQYF.

There are a few counts of this clonotype. The chain carries TRBV19 and TRBJ1-2; 8 nucleotides agree with TRBD1. The CDR3 spans 13 residues. Germline V CDR1 and CDR2: LNHDA, SQIVND (reference sequence). Trimming cost V 5 bases and J 8 bases; bases outside gene matches: 7. The CDR3 here is CASSPDRARGYTF. DNA for the CDR3: TGTGCCAGTAGTCCGGACAGGGCGAGAGGCTACACCTTC.

In DNA form, the CDR3 reads TGTGCCAGCAGCTTAGCCGCGACAGGGGCGATTAACTATGGCTACACCTTC. Amino acids: CASSLAATGAINYGYTF. The chain has TRBV7-2 and TRBJ1-2; 8 nucleotides match TRBD1. V gave up 0 bases and J gave up 1 base; unmatched junction bases: 7. This CDR3 has 17 residues. Germline values: CDR1 SGHTA, CDR2 FQGNSA.